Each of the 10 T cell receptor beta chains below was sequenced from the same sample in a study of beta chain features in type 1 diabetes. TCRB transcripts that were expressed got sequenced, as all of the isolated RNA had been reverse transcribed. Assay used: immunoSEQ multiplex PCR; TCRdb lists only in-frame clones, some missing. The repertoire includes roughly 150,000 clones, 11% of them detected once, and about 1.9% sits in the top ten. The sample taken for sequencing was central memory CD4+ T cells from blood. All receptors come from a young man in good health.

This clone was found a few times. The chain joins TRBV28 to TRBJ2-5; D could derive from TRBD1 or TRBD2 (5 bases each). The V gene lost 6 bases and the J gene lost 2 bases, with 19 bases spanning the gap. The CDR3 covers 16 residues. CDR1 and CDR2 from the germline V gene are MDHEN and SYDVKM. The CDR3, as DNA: TGTGCCAGCAGCCCCCGCCGGGGCAGGTCGCAAGAGACCCAGTACTTC. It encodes CASSPRRGRSQETQYF.

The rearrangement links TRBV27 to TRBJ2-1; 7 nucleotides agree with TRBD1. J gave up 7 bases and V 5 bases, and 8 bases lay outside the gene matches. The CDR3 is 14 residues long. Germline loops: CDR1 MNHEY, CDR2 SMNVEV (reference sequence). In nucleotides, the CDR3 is TGTGCCAGCAGTCCCGACAGGGCAAAGAATGAGCAGTTCTTC. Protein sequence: CASSPDRAKNEQFF.

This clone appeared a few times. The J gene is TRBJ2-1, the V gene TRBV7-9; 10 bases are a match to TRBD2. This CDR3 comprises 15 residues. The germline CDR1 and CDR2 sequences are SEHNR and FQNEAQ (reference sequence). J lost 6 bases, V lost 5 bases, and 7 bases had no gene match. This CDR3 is CASSPRTSGFNEQFF. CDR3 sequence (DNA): TGTGCCAGCAGCCCGCGGACTAGCGGTTTCAATGAGCAGTTCTTC.

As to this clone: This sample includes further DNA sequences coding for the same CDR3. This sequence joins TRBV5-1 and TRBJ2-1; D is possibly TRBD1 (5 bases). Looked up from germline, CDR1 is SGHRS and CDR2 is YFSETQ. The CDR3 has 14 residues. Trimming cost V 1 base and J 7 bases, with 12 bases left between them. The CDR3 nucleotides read TGCGCCAGCAGCTTGAGGCAGGGTCCGAATGAGCAGTTCTTC. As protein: CASSLRQGPNEQFF. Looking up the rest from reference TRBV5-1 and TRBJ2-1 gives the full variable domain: KAGVTQTPRYLIKTRGQQVTLSCSPISGHRSVSWYQQTPGQGLQFLFEYFSETQRNKGNFPGRFSGRQFSNSRSEMNVSTLELGDSALYLCASSLRQGPNEQFFGPGTRLTVL.

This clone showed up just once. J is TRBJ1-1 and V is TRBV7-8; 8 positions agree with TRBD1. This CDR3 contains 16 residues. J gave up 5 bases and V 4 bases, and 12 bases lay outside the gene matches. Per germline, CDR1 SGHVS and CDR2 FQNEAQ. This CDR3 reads CASSSRTGRSYTEAFF. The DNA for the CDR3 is TGTGCCAGCAGCTCCAGGACAGGGCGAAGTTATACTGAAGCTTTCTTT.

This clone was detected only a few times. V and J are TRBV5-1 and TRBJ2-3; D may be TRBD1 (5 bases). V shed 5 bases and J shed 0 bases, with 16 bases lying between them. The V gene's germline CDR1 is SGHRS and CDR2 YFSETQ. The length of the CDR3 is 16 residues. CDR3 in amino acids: CASSNRQSLSTDTQYF. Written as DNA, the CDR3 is TGCGCCAGCAGTAATAGACAGTCCCTTAGCACAGATACGCAGTATTTT.

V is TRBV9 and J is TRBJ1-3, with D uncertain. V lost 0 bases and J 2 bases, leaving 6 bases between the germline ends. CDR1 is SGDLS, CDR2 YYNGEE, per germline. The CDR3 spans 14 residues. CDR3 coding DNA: TGTGCCAGCAGCGTAGCGAATACTGGAAACACCATATATTTT. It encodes CASSVANTGNTIYF.

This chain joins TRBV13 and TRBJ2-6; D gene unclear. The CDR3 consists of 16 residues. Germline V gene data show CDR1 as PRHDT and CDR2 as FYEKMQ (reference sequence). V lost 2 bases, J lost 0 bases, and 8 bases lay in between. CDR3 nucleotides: TGTGCCAGCAGCTTACTTGCCATCTCTGGGGCCAACGTCCTGACTTTC. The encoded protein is CASSLLAISGANVLTF.

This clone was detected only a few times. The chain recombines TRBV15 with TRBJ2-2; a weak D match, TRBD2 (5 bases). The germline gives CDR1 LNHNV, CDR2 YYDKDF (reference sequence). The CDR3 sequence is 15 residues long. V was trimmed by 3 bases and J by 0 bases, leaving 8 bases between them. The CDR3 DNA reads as TGTGCCACCAGCAGGGACTGGACGAACACCGGGGAGCTGTTTTTT. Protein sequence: CATSRDWTNTGELFF.

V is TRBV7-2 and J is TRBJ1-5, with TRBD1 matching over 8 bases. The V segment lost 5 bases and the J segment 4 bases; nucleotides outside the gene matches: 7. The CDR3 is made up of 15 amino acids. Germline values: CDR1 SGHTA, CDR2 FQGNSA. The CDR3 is CASSVQGAMNQPQHF. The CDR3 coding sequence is TGTGCCAGCAGCGTCCAGGGGGCTATGAATCAGCCCCAGCATTTT. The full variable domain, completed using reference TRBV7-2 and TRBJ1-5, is GAGVSQSPSNKVTEKGKDVELRCDPISGHTALYWYRQSLGQGLEFLIYFQGNSAPDKSGLPSDRFSAERTGGSVSTLTIQRTQQEDSAVYLCASSVQGAMNQPQHFGDGTRLSIL.